Each of the 11 T cell receptor beta chains below was sequenced from the same sample in a study of blood T cell repertoires in COVID-19. The repertoire was sequenced with immunoSEQ multiplex PCR; TCRdb's copy has only in-frame clones and lacks some. The sample lists approximately 260,000 clones; around 85% were seen once. The sample consisted of peripheral blood. The receptors shown here come from an elderly woman with acute or convalescent COVID-19.

The count of this clone is one. The rearrangement uses TRBV5-5 and TRBJ2-1; 7 bases line up with TRBD1. V shed 0 bases, J shed 6 bases, and the junction held 6 bases outside the gene matches. Germline loops: CDR1 SGHKS, CDR2 YYEKEE (reference sequence). The CDR3 consists of 15 residues. As DNA, the CDR3 is TGTGCCAGCAGCTTGGGACAGGGCCCTCCCAATGAGCAGTTCTTC. It yields the protein CASSLGQGPPNEQFF.

This clone has a single count. The chain employs TRBV11-3 and TRBJ2-1; D possibly corresponds to TRBD1 (5 bases). Trimming took off 5 bases at V and 9 bases at J, with 14 bases between the two ends. CDR1 and CDR2 from the germline V gene are SGHNT and YENEEA. The CDR3 covers 13 residues. In DNA, the CDR3 is TGTGCCAGCAGCGAGATAGTCCAGGGTGAGCAGTTCTTC. Its translation: CASSEIVQGEQFF.

This chain uses TRBV2 with TRBJ2-5, with TRBD2 matching over 7 bases. The CDR3 has 16 amino acids. The V segment lost 5 bases and the J segment 0 bases; nucleotides outside the gene matches: 9. Germline V gene lookup returns CDR1 SNHLY and CDR2 FYNNEI. Here the CDR3 DNA reads TGTGCCAGCAGTCACCGGGTAGCGGGCCACCAAGAGACCCAGTACTTC. Translation: CASSHRVAGHQETQYF.

This sequence joins TRBV5-1 and TRBJ2-5, with D possibly being TRBD1 (6 bases). Germline V gene data show CDR1 as SGHRS and CDR2 as YFSETQ. Trimming shortened V by 5 bases and J by 2 bases, and 13 bases separated the two germline ends. This CDR3 is 14 amino acids long. As DNA, the CDR3 is TGCGCCAGCAGTGAAGGACAGTTACAAGAGACCCAGTACTTC. Its protein product is CASSEGQLQETQYF. The full variable domain, rest sourced from reference TRBV5-1 and TRBJ2-5, is KAGVTQTPRYLIKTRGQQVTLSCSPISGHRSVSWYQQTPGQGLQFLFEYFSETQRNKGNFPGRFSGRQFSNSRSEMNVSTLELGDSALYLCASSEGQLQETQYFGPGTRLLVL.

The chain couples TRBV28 to TRBJ2-2; 9 bases are a match to TRBD2. Germline values: CDR1 MDHEN, CDR2 SYDVKM. The CDR3 loop spans 15 amino acids. V shed 5 bases and J 4 bases; nucleotides not matched to a gene: 5. DNA of the CDR3: TGTGCCAGCAGTAAAGCGGGGGGCGGCACCGGGGAGCTGTTTTTT. This translates into CASSKAGGGTGELFF.

The rearrangement joins TRBV19 to TRBJ2-6, with D possibly matching TRBD1 (5 bases). Germline lookup yields CDR1 LNHDA and CDR2 SQIVND (reference sequence). CDR3 length: 16 amino acids. Trimming pared 5 bases from V and 0 bases from J, leaving 11 bases between. This CDR3 is CASSSRQFSGANVLTF. The CDR3 region has the DNA TGTGCCAGTAGTTCCCGACAGTTCTCTGGGGCCAACGTCCTGACTTTC.

This clone was observed a handful of times. The chain joins TRBV4-1 to TRBJ2-1; TRBD1 aligns across 7 bases. V lost 5 bases and J lost 5; bases outside the gene matches: 9. The CDR3 spans 15 residues. Per the germline V gene, CDR1 is MGHRA and CDR2 is YSYEKL. In DNA, the CDR3 is TGCGCCAGCAGCGAACAGGGGTTTTCGGACAATGAGCAGTTCTTC. Its protein is CASSEQGFSDNEQFF.

The chain carries TRBV11-2 and TRBJ1-1; tentative D call: TRBD1 (6 bases). The CDR3 extends over 17 amino acids. Trimming pared 6 bases from V and 5 bases from J, leaving 25 bases between. Looked up from germline, CDR1 is SGHAT and CDR2 is FQNNGV. CDR3 loop: CASSFTGKNNGRTEAFF. The CDR3 region has the DNA TGTGCCAGCAGTTTTACAGGGAAAAACAATGGGAGAACTGAAGCTTTCTTT. The full variable domain, with the rest looked up from reference TRBV11-2 and TRBJ1-1, is EAGVAQSPRYKIIEKRQSVAFWCNPISGHATLYWYQQILGQGPKLLIQFQNNGVVDDSQLPKDRFSAERLKGVDSTLKIQPAKLEDSAVYLCASSFTGKNNGRTEAFFGQGTRLTVV.

This chain joins TRBV2 and TRBJ1-3, with D uncertain. Trimming removed 7 bases from V and 9 bases from J, with 16 bases in between. The CDR3 spans 13 residues. The germline gives CDR1 SNHLY, CDR2 FYNNEI. CDR3 sequence (DNA): TGTGCCAGCATCCAAAATCCTTCCGGCACCATATATTTT. It is translated as CASIQNPSGTIYF.

The chain links TRBV9 to TRBJ2-1; TRBD2 matches 8 bases. The CDR3 sequence is 15 residues long. Germline values: CDR1 SGDLS, CDR2 YYNGEE. Trimming cost V 3 bases and J 1 base; bases outside gene matches: 3. In DNA, the CDR3 is TGTGCCAGCAGCGGAAGCGGGGGTTCCTACAATGAGCAGTTCTTC. Translating it yields CASSGSGGSYNEQFF.

This clone was counted a single time. This sequence joins TRBV5-4 and TRBJ2-5; 8 bases map to TRBD2. The CDR3 is 14 amino acids. Unmatched junction bases numbered 1, after V lost 0 bases and J lost 3 bases. Germline V CDR1 and CDR2: SGHNT, YYREEE (reference sequence). CDR3 sequence: CASSLARGEETQYF. The CDR3 bases are TGTGCCAGCAGCTTGGCGCGGGGGGAAGAGACCCAGTACTTC.